A single sample is the source of the 22 T cell receptor beta chains below, sequenced in a study of naive and memory T cell subsets. The beta constant-region primer was an equimolar mix of two oligonucleotides covering TRBC1 and TRBC2. Nested alpha and beta constant-region primers with the SP2 primer drove four PCR rounds on ligated cDNA. One entry per CDR3 protein results from TCRdb running MiXCR on the UMI-ligation and nested PCR reads. The sample carries tens of thousands of distinct CDR3 sequences, around 18% recorded once. Sample: effector memory CD4+ T cells from blood. Subset noted: effector memory, CD45RA- CD27-. These receptor sequences come from a human donor in good health.

A few counts support this clonotype. The rearrangement uses TRBV6-1 and TRBJ1-1, with no clear D. Deletions cut 4 bases from V and 1 base from J, with 7 bases between. Per germline, CDR1 MNHNS and CDR2 SASEGT. The CDR3 is 13 residues long. The CDR3 DNA follows: TGTGCCAGCAGTGCCAAGGGGAACACTGAAGCTTTCTTT. Amino acid sequence: CASSAKGNTEAFF.

This clonotype has just a few counts. This rearrangement joins TRBV7-2 to TRBJ2-4; possible D gene TRBD2, 5 bases. V was cut by 4 bases and J by 6 bases, with 19 bases left in between. Looked up from germline, CDR1 is SGHTA and CDR2 is FQGNSA. The CDR3 runs to 16 residues. CDR3 loop: CASSSQLVGGGNIQYF. CDR3 DNA sequence: TGTGCCAGCAGCTCCCAACTAGTAGGCGGAGGAAACATTCAGTACTTC.

There are many counts of this clonotype. The J gene is TRBJ2-7, the V gene TRBV27; 14 nucleotides align to TRBD2. Germline V gives CDR1 MNHEY, CDR2 SMNVEV (reference sequence). The trim removed 5 bases at V and 3 bases at J, leaving 3 bases unmatched. CDR3 length equals 15 residues. The CDR3 spells CASSPGLAGVYEQYF. The CDR3 DNA is TGTGCCAGCAGTCCGGGACTAGCGGGAGTCTACGAGCAGTACTTC.

This clonotype was observed at least ten times. J is TRBJ2-7 and V is TRBV29-1, with D possibly being TRBD2 (7 bases). V was clipped by 0 bases and J by 5 bases, with 17 bases between them. The CDR3 is 15 amino acids. Germline assignment: CDR1 SQVTM and CDR2 ANQGSEA. CDR3 DNA sequence: TGCAGCGTTGAAGATGCGGAGGGGGGGGCCCACGAGCAGTACTTC. Its translation is CSVEDAEGGAHEQYF.

This clonotype occurred many times. This rearrangement joins TRBV20-1 to TRBJ1-2; D remains ambiguous. CDR3 length equals 12 residues. CDR1 is DFQATT and CDR2 is SNEGSKA in the germline V gene (reference sequence). The V gene lost 1 base and the J gene lost 4 bases, with 7 bases spanning the gap. This chain's CDR3 is CSARVGIYGYTF. For the CDR3, the DNA is TGCAGTGCTAGAGTCGGAATCTATGGCTACACCTTC.

The chain couples TRBV27 to TRBJ2-7; TRBD2 aligns across 12 bases. V shed 4 bases and J 4 bases; nucleotides not matched to a gene: 8. The germline CDR1 and CDR2 sequences are MNHEY and SMNVEV (reference sequence). This CDR3 is built from 16 residues. The CDR3 DNA follows: TGTGCCAGCAGTTCTCCGGGACTAGCGGGTAATTACGAGCAGTACTTC. This sequence encodes CASSSPGLAGNYEQYF.

The chain couples TRBV12-3 or TRBV12-4 to TRBJ1-1; D ambiguous. Between the trimmed V and J ends, which lost 4 bases and 11 bases, there was a span of 17 bases. The CDR3 covers 13 residues. Here the CDR3 DNA reads TGTGCCAGCAGTTCAACCGGGCCTCTTTTGGCTTTCTTT. This translates into CASSSTGPLLAFF.

This clonotype came up a few times. The rearrangement uses TRBV6-5 and TRBJ1-6; the D gene is possibly TRBD1 (5 bases). Germline values: CDR1 MNHEY, CDR2 SVGAGI. The CDR3 loop spans 17 amino acids. With 4 bases removed from V and 6 bases from J, the gap between germline ends came to 19 bases. The CDR3 DNA sequence: TGTGCCAGCAGTTCCCATTTTCCCCAGGGTGGTAATTCACCCCTCCACTTT. As protein: CASSSHFPQGGNSPLHF.

This clonotype has only a few counts. The chain uses TRBV18 and TRBJ1-4; perhaps TRBD1 as D (5 bases). The V end was cut by 3 bases, the J end by 7 bases, with 15 bases between. CDR1 KGHSH and CDR2 LQKENI come from the germline V gene. There are 15 residues in the CDR3. The CDR3 DNA follows: TGTGCCAGCTCACCTCAAGGGGCGCTCGGTGAAAAACTGTTTTTT. Translation gives CASSPQGALGEKLFF.

This clonotype was observed once. The V call is TRBV24-1, the J call TRBJ2-4, with 7 bases that match TRBD1. J lost 9 bases, V lost 12 bases, and 10 bases had no gene match. The CDR3 consists of 12 residues. CDR1 and CDR2 (germline): KGHDR, SFDVKD. CDR3 in amino acids: CAADRALAIQYF. CDR3 sequence (DNA): TGTGCCGCCGACAGGGCTCTGGCCATTCAGTACTTC.

The rearrangement uses TRBV9 and TRBJ2-1, with D maybe TRBD2 (5 bases). V dropped 1 base and J dropped 6 bases, with 14 bases sitting between them. The CDR3 is 15 residues long. Germline V CDR1 and CDR2: SGDLS, YYNGEE. CDR3 protein: CASSVPGIRSNEQFF. The CDR3 DNA sequence: TGTGCCAGCAGCGTACCCGGGATTCGGTCCAATGAGCAGTTCTTC.

Details on this clonotype: At one end the junction does not follow the germline gene, possibly because of a read error. The chain employs TRBV5-6 and TRBJ2-7; D remains unclear. The CDR3 length is 14 residues. The germline gives CDR1 SGHDT, CDR2 YYEEEE. In nucleotides, the CDR3 is TGTGCCAGCAGCTTGGGCACCCCGTCTATGGACGGTGACTTC. Residues: CASSLGTPSMDGDF.

The chain has TRBV9 and TRBJ2-7, with D possibly TRBD1 on 5 matching bases. Germline-derived CDR1 and CDR2 are SGDLS and YYNGEE. The CDR3 is 14 residues long. V dropped 0 bases and J dropped 7 bases, with 14 bases sitting between them. This CDR3 reads CASSVARVTGEQYF. CDR3 bases: TGTGCCAGCAGCGTAGCCAGGGTCACCGGAGAGCAGTACTTC. The variable domain in full, with the rest retrieved from reference TRBV9 and TRBJ2-7, is DSGVTQTPKHLITATGQRVTLRCSPRSGDLSVYWYQQSLDQGLQFLIQYYNGEERAKGNILERFSAQQFPDLHSELNLSSLELGDSALYFCASSVARVTGEQYFGPGTRLTVT.

Regarding this clonotype: A much larger clone lies a single base off, so this may be a read error. The CDR3 is CASSDVLAQYF. The DNA for the CDR3 is TGTGCCAGCAGTGATGTTTTGGCCCAGTACTTC. The rearrangement links TRBV25-1 to TRBJ2-5; D gene unclear. This CDR3 has 11 residues. Germline V gene data show CDR1 as MGHDK and CDR2 as SYGVNS. Trimming took off 3 bases at V and 9 bases at J, with 8 bases between the two ends.

The chain employs TRBV9 and TRBJ2-1, with TRBD2 as a possible D gene (6 bases). CDR3 size: 15 residues. Germline CDR1 and CDR2: SGDLS and YYNGEE. Trimming pared 3 bases from V and 5 bases from J, leaving 15 bases between. The CDR3 loop is CASSEGRSWNNEQFF. The DNA of the CDR3 is TGTGCCAGCAGCGAGGGGAGGAGCTGGAACAATGAGCAGTTCTTC.

This sequence joins TRBV7-8 and TRBJ2-7, with 8 bases identical to TRBD2. This CDR3 is built from 14 residues. Germline CDR1 and CDR2: SGHVS and FQNEAQ. J lost 4 bases, V lost 10 bases, and 12 bases had no gene match. The chain's CDR3 is CATQVSGRAYEQYF. The CDR3 DNA sequence: TGTGCCACGCAGGTCAGCGGGAGAGCATACGAGCAGTACTTC.

By sample fraction, this clonotype is medium-sized (0.01 to 0.1%). The chain combines TRBV7-8 with TRBJ2-2; 8 bases are shared with TRBD1. The ends lost 5 bases at V and 4 bases at J; junction bases unmatched: 15. This CDR3 region has 18 residues. Germline values: CDR1 SGHVS, CDR2 FQNEAQ. Written as DNA, the CDR3 is TGTGCCAGCAGCCTAAAAGGCCTTAGGACAGGGCCCACCGGGGAGCTGTTTTTT. Amino acid sequence: CASSLKGLRTGPTGELFF.

The chain uses TRBV20-1 and TRBJ2-5; 11 nucleotides match TRBD2. This CDR3 spans 15 amino acids. Losses at the gene ends were 5 bases for V and 1 base for J; bases not matched to a gene: 6. Germline loops: CDR1 DFQATT, CDR2 SNEGSKA (reference sequence). CDR3 in amino acids: CSALNLAGGQETQYF. CDR3 bases: TGCAGTGCTCTCAATCTAGCGGGAGGCCAAGAGACCCAGTACTTC.

V usage is TRBV18 and J usage is TRBJ2-1; the D gene is possibly TRBD2 (5 bases). Germline V gene lookup returns CDR1 KGHSH and CDR2 LQKENI. The V end lost 4 bases, the J end lost 8 bases, and 12 bases lay between the germline ends. The length of the CDR3 is 13 residues. This CDR3 reads CASSLGVLDEQFF. The DNA of the CDR3 is TGTGCCAGCTCACTCGGGGTTCTCGATGAGCAGTTCTTC.

This clonotype has a handful of counts. This chain links TRBV20-1 with TRBJ2-1; D is ambiguous. Germline V gives CDR1 DFQATT, CDR2 SNEGSKA (reference sequence). The CDR3 sequence is 14 residues long. Between the trimmed V and J ends, which lost 4 bases and 7 bases, there was a span of 17 bases. In DNA, the CDR3 is TGCAGTGCTACGGGTAACCGCCTTGGAAATGAGCAGTTCTTC. Translating gives CSATGNRLGNEQFF.

Note on this clonotype: One base away lies a much larger clone, so this may be a sequencing read error. The chain has TRBV20-1 and TRBJ2-1, with a possible D match to TRBD1 (5 bases). In germline, CDR1 is DFQATT, CDR2 SNEGSKA (reference sequence). Trimming removed 7 bases from V and 0 bases from J, with 10 bases in between. The CDR3 has 13 residues. DNA of the CDR3: TGCAGTGACCAGGGATACTCCTACAATGAGCAGTTCTTC. The encoded protein is CSDQGYSYNEQFF.

This chain uses TRBV12-3 or TRBV12-4 with TRBJ1-2; TRBD1 matches 8 bases. V shed 7 bases, J shed 3 bases, and the junction held 4 bases outside the gene matches. This CDR3 has 13 residues. The CDR3 bases are TGTGCCAGCACCTTGGACAGGGACTATGGCTACACCTTC. This encodes CASTLDRDYGYTF.